These 7 T cell receptor beta chains were sequenced from one sample in a study of blood T cell repertoires in COVID-19. Data came from immunoSEQ multiplex PCR; TCRdb stores just in-frame clones and leaves some out. The sample carries over 250,000 clones, roughly 85% recorded once. Sequencing was done on a sample of peripheral blood. The receptors stem from a man between 50 and 59 years old with active or convalescent COVID-19.

V and J are TRBV9 and TRBJ1-1; D call uncertain. Germline loops: CDR1 SGDLS, CDR2 YYNGEE. This CDR3 region has 14 residues. Between the trimmed V and J ends, which lost 4 bases and 5 bases, there was a span of 15 bases. The CDR3 DNA is TGTGCCAGCAGCCCCCGGGTACTCGGGACTGAAGCTTTCTTT. Protein product: CASSPRVLGTEAFF.

V usage is TRBV6-5 and J usage is TRBJ1-1, with D perhaps matching TRBD1 (5 bases). CDR1 MNHEY and CDR2 SVGAGI come from the germline V gene. V lost 10 bases, J lost 0 bases, and 12 bases lay in between. The CDR3 covers 13 residues. CDR3 amino acids: CATAGLVNTEAFF. The CDR3 DNA follows: TGTGCCACCGCGGGGCTGGTGAACACTGAAGCTTTCTTT.

The V call is TRBV6-5, the J call TRBJ1-1, with TRBD1 as a possible D gene (6 bases). The CDR3 extends over 15 amino acids. CDR1 MNHEY and CDR2 SVGAGI come from the germline V gene. V was trimmed by 4 bases and J by 3 bases, leaving 15 bases between them. CDR3 bases: TGTGCCAGCAGTTCCACACAGGGATATGACACTGAAGCTTTCTTT. Translation gives CASSSTQGYDTEAFF.

Here the CDR3 DNA reads TGTGCCAGCAGTGAAGTTAGGGACTCTGAAGCTTTCTTT. Its protein product is CASSEVRDSEAFF. V usage is TRBV2 and J usage is TRBJ1-1, with D possibly matching TRBD1 (5 bases). This CDR3 contains 13 residues. Germline loops: CDR1 SNHLY, CDR2 FYNNEI. V shed 1 base and J shed 6 bases, with 9 bases lying between them.

V is TRBV30 and J is TRBJ2-1, with TRBD2 identical over 12 bases. The CDR3 contains 14 residues. Germline V gene data show CDR1 as GTSNPN and CDR2 as SVGIG (reference sequence). After removal of 3 bases from V and 8 bases from J, the junction contained 5 bases not matched to a gene. The CDR3: CAWSGLAGKHEQFF. CDR3 coding DNA: TGTGCCTGGAGCGGACTAGCGGGAAAGCATGAGCAGTTCTTC.

This clone occurred a few times. The V call is TRBV6-5, the J call TRBJ2-7; D might be TRBD1 (5 bases). With 2 bases removed from V and 2 bases from J, the gap between germline ends came to 10 bases. Germline V gene data show CDR1 as MNHEY and CDR2 as SVGAGI. CDR3 length equals 14 residues. Written as DNA, the CDR3 is TGTGCCAGCAGTTACGGGGCAGGGACCTACGAGCAGTACTTC. Amino acid sequence: CASSYGAGTYEQYF.

The CDR3 is CASSLMGRREDTQYF. As DNA, the CDR3 is TGTGCCAGCAGCCTGATGGGGAGGAGGGAAGATACGCAGTATTTT. The chain is built from TRBV11-3 and TRBJ2-3; weak D call: TRBD2 (6 bases). CDR1 and CDR2 from the germline V gene are SGHNT and YENEEA. The CDR3 sequence is 15 residues long. Trimming shortened V by 5 bases and J by 5 bases, and 17 bases separated the two germline ends.